The 15 T cell receptor beta chains below all came from one sample that was sequenced in a study of T cell repertoires in cytomegalovirus infection (dated by TCRdb to between 2018 and 2021). The treatment or condition tag for this specimen amounts to: in vitro stimulation with specific CMV peptide epitopes to enrich CMV-specific T cells. Their target antigens are unknown. The run used an Illumina HiSeq 1500. TCRdb reprocessed the public reads (quality trimming at Q25 with fastp, clone calling with MiXCR) and kept in-frame beta chains. Rows merge per CDR3 protein into single entries with the most common DNA and genes. The table for this sample lists some 920,000 distinct CDR3 sequences; roughly 31% of them were counted only once. The ten biggest clones cover roughly 13% of the sample. The sequencing here drew on cultured CD8+ T cells from PBMCs, taken from culture after CMV antigen stimulation. These receptors all stem from a human donor in good health (CMV status not recorded). Some clones in this sample may be carry-over from other donors' samples.

The table lists this clonotype with a few counts. The V and J genes are TRBV6-5 and TRBJ1-3; D not resolved. V lost 0 bases and J lost 0, with 15 bases in between. CDR3 length: 18 amino acids. CDR1 MNHEY and CDR2 SVGAGI come from the germline V gene. The CDR3 loop is CASSYSMDPGTSGNTIYF. The CDR3 DNA sequence: TGTGCCAGCAGTTACTCGATGGACCCAGGTACCTCTGGAAACACCATATATTTT.

In its sample, this clonotype was seen a few times. This chain joins TRBV9 and TRBJ2-1, with TRBD2 matching over 8 bases. The CDR3 consists of 15 residues. Germline CDR1 is SGDLS and CDR2 is YYNGEE. V shed 3 bases, J shed 8 bases, and the junction held 10 bases outside the gene matches. CDR3 DNA: TGTGCCAGCAGCGCCGGGACTAGTAGTATGTATGAGCAGTTCTTC. Translated, it gives CASSAGTSSMYEQFF. Full variable domain (missing parts from reference TRBV9 and TRBJ2-1): DSGVTQTPKHLITATGQRVTLRCSPRSGDLSVYWYQQSLDQGLQFLIQYYNGEERAKGNILERFSAQQFPDLHSELNLSSLELGDSALYFCASSAGTSSMYEQFFGPGTRLTVL.

The chain uses TRBV6-1 and TRBJ2-2; TRBD1 matches at 8 bases. Germline trimming cut 5 bases from V and 6 bases from J; bases unmatched to any gene: 8. CDR3 length equals 15 residues. The germline gives CDR1 MNHNS, CDR2 SASEGT. CDR3 loop: CASSYRTGMAGELFF. The CDR3 bases are TGTGCCAGCAGTTACCGGACAGGGATGGCCGGGGAGCTGTTTTTT.

A note on this clonotype: This sequence may be a read error, since a much larger clone differs from it by one base. This chain links TRBV7-8 with TRBJ1-1; D is unresolved. Between the trimmed V and J ends, which lost 5 bases and 3 bases, there was a span of 13 bases. Germline assignment: CDR1 SGHVS and CDR2 FQNEAQ. This CDR3 is built from 14 residues. This CDR3 reads CASSVGVWYTEAFF. CDR3 nucleotide sequence: TGTGCCAGCAGCGTGGGCGTTTGGTACACTGAAGCTTTCTTT.

This clonotype was observed a few times. The CDR3 region is CASSRDLGLEKLFF. For the CDR3, the DNA is TGTGCCAGCAGTCGGGATTTAGGGCTTGAAAAACTGTTTTTT. V gene TRBV27 combines with J gene TRBJ1-4; D not certain. The CDR3 has 14 residues. Trimming pared 5 bases from V and 7 bases from J, leaving 14 bases between. Germline CDR1 reads MNHEY; CDR2 reads SMNVEV (reference sequence).

In this sample, this clonotype turned up many times. The chain couples TRBV4-1 to TRBJ1-2; D not resolved. CDR3 length equals 13 residues. The V end was cut by 0 bases, the J end by 4 bases, with 6 bases between. Germline loops: CDR1 MGHRA, CDR2 YSYEKL. The CDR3: CASSQDRLYGYTF. The CDR3 nucleotides read TGCGCCAGCAGCCAAGACAGACTCTATGGCTACACCTTC.

With regard to this clonotype: A much larger clone differs by one base, so this may be a read error. This chain connects TRBV7-7 to TRBJ2-1; D is possibly TRBD1 or TRBD2 (6 bases each). The CDR3 sequence is 16 residues long. The V end lost 5 bases, the J end lost 6 bases, and 20 bases lay between the germline ends. CDR1 and CDR2 (germline): SSHAT, FNYEAQ (reference sequence). As DNA, the CDR3 is TGTGCCAGCAGCCCGTCCGGAGGGGACATCAGCAATGAGCAGTTCTTC. It specifies CASSPSGGDISNEQFF.

This clonotype showed up just a few times. The CDR3 region has the DNA TGTGCCAGCACCAAACGGGGAAGGGGCTACACCTTC. Its translation is CASTKRGRGYTF. V gene TRBV5-6 combines with J gene TRBJ1-2; D remains unclear. From germline, CDR1 is SGHDT and CDR2 YYEEEE. Trimming stripped 6 bases from V and 8 bases from J, with 14 bases between. The CDR3 runs to 12 residues.

This clonotype appeared many times. The CDR3: CASSSTWISNQPQHF. CDR3 sequence (DNA): TGTGCCAGCAGCTCGACTTGGATCAGCAATCAGCCCCAGCATTTT. The chain joins TRBV7-2 to TRBJ1-5; D is undetermined. The CDR3 totals 15 residues. V lost 4 bases and J 1 base, leaving 11 bases between the germline ends. Per the germline V gene, CDR1 is SGHTA and CDR2 is FQGNSA.

This clonotype was seen only a few times. This sequence joins TRBV6-1 and TRBJ1-1, with a weak D call TRBD1 (6 bases). V lost 3 bases and J 4 bases, leaving 21 bases between the germline ends. The CDR3 is made up of 17 amino acids. Germline V gene sequence: CDR1 MNHNS, CDR2 SASEGT. CDR3 residues: CASSDVPGGLGGTEAFF. CDR3 sequence (DNA): TGTGCCAGCAGTGACGTCCCGGGGGGGCTGGGAGGCACTGAAGCTTTCTTT.

This clonotype was seen a handful of times. In nucleotides, the CDR3 is TGTGCCAGCAGCTCGGGACAGCACTCTGGAAACACCATATATTTT. Its translation is CASSSGQHSGNTIYF. The chain carries TRBV5-5 and TRBJ1-3, with 7 bases matching TRBD1. Germline CDR1 is SGHKS and CDR2 is YYEKEE (reference sequence). There are 15 residues in the CDR3. V was clipped by 3 bases and J by 0 bases; unmatched bases: 3.

The rearrangement joins TRBV6-6 to TRBJ2-2; 12 nucleotides line up with TRBD2. CDR3 length: 17 amino acids. Germline loops: CDR1 MNHNY, CDR2 SVGAGI (reference sequence). Trimming cost V 4 bases and J 2 bases; bases outside gene matches: 5. The CDR3 region has the DNA TGTGCCAGCAGTTTCCAGACTAGCGGGGGTAACACCGGGGAGCTGTTTTTT. This encodes CASSFQTSGGNTGELFF.

This clonotype was observed a few times. V is TRBV7-6 and J is TRBJ1-4; maybe TRBD1 (5 bases). Germline V gives CDR1 SGHVS, CDR2 FNYEAQ. V was cut by 5 bases and J by 8 bases, with 12 bases left in between. The CDR3 has 13 amino acids. CDR3 DNA sequence: TGTGCCAGCAGCAGGGGACCGAGCGAAAAACTGTTTTTT. Amino acid sequence: CASSRGPSEKLFF. Full variable domain (remainder filled in from reference TRBV7-6 and TRBJ1-4): GAGVSQSPRYKVTKRGQDVALRCDPISGHVSLYWYRQALGQGPEFLTYFNYEAQQDKSGLPNDRFSAERPEGSISTLTIQRTEQRDSAMYRCASSRGPSEKLFFGSGTQLSVL.

This clonotype was seen a few times. V gene TRBV7-9 combines with J gene TRBJ2-5; 12 bases fit TRBD1. The CDR3 spans 17 residues. Germline V gives CDR1 SEHNR, CDR2 FQNEAQ (reference sequence). The J segment lost 5 bases and the V segment lost 1 base, leaving 8 bases of the junction unmatched. DNA for the CDR3: TGTGCCAGCAGCTTAGTGCTCCGGGACAGGGGGCTGGAGACCCAGTACTTC. Protein: CASSLVLRDRGLETQYF.

V is TRBV27 and J is TRBJ1-2, with TRBD1 identical over 8 bases. This CDR3 has 14 residues. Losses at the gene ends were 0 bases for V and 8 bases for J; bases not matched to a gene: 5. Per germline, CDR1 MNHEY and CDR2 SMNVEV (reference sequence). CDR3 in DNA: TGTGCCAGCAGTTTATCTTCCAGGGGGCAAGGCTACACCTTC. It specifies CASSLSSRGQGYTF.